A selection of T cell receptor beta chains follows, all from one sample in a study of blood T cell repertoires in COVID-19. Profiling relied on immunoSEQ multiplex PCR, and the TCRdb table lists in-frame clones only, not all of them. The profile shows 95,000 to 150,000 clones, more than 75% of them singletons. Sequenced: peripheral blood. The receptors come from a man aged 55 to 70 with acute or convalescent COVID-19. The CDR3 runs from the conserved cysteine through the conserved F or W. A D gene is named only where the DNA matches it firmly. For some rows the clone size is stated as once, few or many, or as a class when expanded; others skip it.

CSVETGLLGANVLTF,TGCAGCGTTGAAACAGGGCTCTTGGGGGCCAACGTCCTGACTTTC,TRBV29-1,-,TRBJ2-6,-
CASSRDTYEQYF,TGTGCCAGCAGTCGGGACACCTACGAGCAGTACTTC,TRBV27,-,TRBJ2-7,-
CATSGGVQETQYF,TGTGCCACCAGTGGCGGGGTCCAAGAGACCCAGTACTTC,TRBV24-1,-,TRBJ2-5,-
CASSRGTGGGLNSPLHF,TGTGCCAGCAGCCGAGGGACAGGAGGGGGCTTAAATTCACCCCTCCACTTT,TRBV3-1/TRBV3-2,TRBD1,TRBJ1-6,-
CASSLKDRFNEKLFF,TGTGCCAGCAGTTTAAAGGACAGGTTTAATGAAAAACTGTTTTTT,TRBV27,TRBD1,TRBJ1-4,-
CASSLTGTSSYEQYF,TGTGCCAGCAGTTTGACCGGGACTAGCTCCTACGAGCAGTACTTC,TRBV28,TRBD2,TRBJ2-7,-
CASSYKLAGGAEQFF,TGTGCCAGCAGTTACAAACTGGCGGGAGGAGCTGAGCAGTTCTTC,TRBV6-5,TRBD2,TRBJ2-1,-
CASSEKGQINSPLHF,TGTGCCAGCAGCGAAAAGGGACAGATTAATTCACCCCTCCACTTT,TRBV9,TRBD1,TRBJ1-6,-
CASSYPQGAITEAFF,TGTGCCAGCAGTTATCCTCAGGGGGCCATCACTGAAGCTTTCTTT,TRBV6-9,TRBD1,TRBJ1-1,-
CASSLGQENTGELFF,TGTGCCAGCAGCTTAGGACAGGAGAACACCGGGGAGCTGTTTTTT,TRBV7-6,-,TRBJ2-2,-
CASREASYTNDEQYF,TGTGCCAGCAGAGAGGCGAGTTATACTAACGACGAGCAGTACTTC,TRBV6-5,-,TRBJ2-7,-
CASSWWDTGSTEAFF,TGTGCCAGCAGCTGGTGGGACACGGGCAGCACTGAAGCTTTCTTT,TRBV5-8,-,TRBJ1-1,few
CAAAGNSGNTIYF,TGTGCAGCCGCCGGGAACTCTGGAAACACCATATATTTT,TRBV28,-,TRBJ1-3,few
CASSLDPTRGAEQYF,TGTGCCAGCAGCTTAGACCCCACCAGGGGGGCCGAGCAGTACTTC,TRBV11-2,-,TRBJ2-7,-
CASSPVQGTDTQYF,TGTGCCAGCAGCCCAGTACAGGGGACAGATACGCAGTATTTT,TRBV5-4,TRBD1,TRBJ2-3,-
CATSDSGQGKETQYF,TGTGCCACCAGTGATTCGGGACAGGGGAAAGAGACCCAGTACTTC,TRBV24-1,TRBD1,TRBJ2-5,-
CASSQGSGRVYNEQFF,TGTGCCAGCAGCCAAGGCAGCGGGAGGGTATACAATGAGCAGTTCTTC,TRBV3-1/TRBV3-2,TRBD2,TRBJ2-1,-
CASSLRREGYNGELFF,TGTGCCAGCAGCCTCCGGCGGGAGGGTTACAACGGGGAGCTGTTTTTT,TRBV5-6,TRBD2,TRBJ2-2,-
CASSLGQNQETQYF,TGCGCCAGCAGCTTGGGACAGAACCAAGAGACCCAGTACTTC,TRBV5-1,-,TRBJ2-5,-
CASSSSGGSYNEQFF,TGTGCCAGCAGCTCCAGCGGGGGTTCCTACAATGAGCAGTTCTTC,TRBV7-3,TRBD2,TRBJ2-1,-
CASSLAGGYEQYF,TGTGCCAGCAGTTTAGCGGGAGGGTACGAGCAGTACTTC,TRBV28,TRBD2,TRBJ2-7,-
CASSRDRGFYGYTF,TGTGCCAGCAGCCGGGACAGGGGATTCTATGGCTACACCTTC,TRBV3-1/TRBV3-2,TRBD1,TRBJ1-2,-
CASSLTPGTGGEKLFF,TGTGCCAGCAGCTTAACCCCTGGGACCGGAGGGGAAAAACTGTTTTTT,TRBV7-2,-,TRBJ1-4,-
CASSSPRDSYGYTF,TGTGCCAGCAGTTCTCCCCGGGACAGCTATGGCTACACCTTC,TRBV5-4,TRBD1,TRBJ1-2,few
CASSVASGGIETQYF,TGTGCCAGCAGCGTAGCAAGCGGGGGGATAGAGACCCAGTACTTC,TRBV9,TRBD2,TRBJ2-5,-
CASSLWGTSVTYEQYF,TGTGCCAGCAGCCTGTGGGGGACTAGCGTCACCTACGAGCAGTACTTC,TRBV5-6,TRBD2,TRBJ2-7,once
CASSFDTGTLNTDTQYF,TGTGCCAGCAGCTTCGACACCGGGACACTAAACACAGATACGCAGTATTTT,TRBV7-9,-,TRBJ2-3,once
CASSLVATNEKLFF,TGTGCCAGCAGCTTAGTAGCAACTAATGAAAAACTGTTTTTT,TRBV5-6,-,TRBJ1-4,once